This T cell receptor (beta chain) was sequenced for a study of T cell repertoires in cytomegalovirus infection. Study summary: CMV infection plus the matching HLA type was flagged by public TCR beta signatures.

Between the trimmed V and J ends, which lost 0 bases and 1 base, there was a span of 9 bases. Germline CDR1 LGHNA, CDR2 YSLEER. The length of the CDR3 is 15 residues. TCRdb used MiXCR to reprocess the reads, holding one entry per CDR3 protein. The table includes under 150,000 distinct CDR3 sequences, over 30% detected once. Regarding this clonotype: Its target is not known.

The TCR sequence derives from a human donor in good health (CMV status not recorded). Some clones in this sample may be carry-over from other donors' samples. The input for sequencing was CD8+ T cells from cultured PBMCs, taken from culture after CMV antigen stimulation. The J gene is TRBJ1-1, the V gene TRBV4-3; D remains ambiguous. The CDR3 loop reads CASSQDRLGNTEAFF. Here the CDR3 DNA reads TGCGCCAGCAGCCAAGATCGATTAGGGAACACTGAAGCTTTCTTT.